This T cell receptor (beta chain) was sequenced for a study of T-cell memory formation after mild COVID-19. Study-wide points: Nothing confirmed that second-wave clones peaking on day 37 were specific for SARS-CoV-2. Contracting clones localized mainly to CM and EM when CD4+ and mainly to EMRA when CD8+.

TCRdb re-called the 5' RACE reads with MiXCR, one entry per CDR3 protein. The table has 550,000 to 600,000 distinct CDR3 sequences, 17% seen once. A remark on this clonotype: Its antigen is unknown.

The CDR3 is 12 amino acids. The germline CDR1 and CDR2 sequences are SGHTA and FQGNSA. V lost 5 bases to trimming and J lost 7 bases, with 8 bases between them. The source is an adult woman who had mild COVID-19 (a few samples of this study predate the infection). Cell type and time point are not known. V is TRBV7-2 and J is TRBJ2-2; D is ambiguous. The source material was PBMCs or a T cell subset sorted from them (not recorded which). The CDR3 bases are TGTGCCAGCAGCCCAGAGATCGGGGAGCTGTTTTTT. Encoded protein: CASSPEIGELFF.